This record concerns one T cell receptor (beta chain) sequence. In the original analysis: From reference gene primer amplification, estimates of nucleated cell counts were derived. Produced via immunoSEQ multiplex PCR; TCRdb's table is partial and in-frame only. V and J calls and clone size are those listed in that table; D and trimming were worked out from the DNA. The repertoire holds 30,000 to 35,000 clones, about four fifths seen once, with approximately 3.3% in the top ten. The data derive from a study of blood T cell repertoires in COVID-19. Study-level information: Samples taken during acute and convalescent COVID-19 were collected in the United States, Italy and Spain. The analysed material was cDNA or gDNA that came from T cells, B-cell-depleted T cells, or PBMCs.

Trimming took 5 bases from V and 6 from J, leaving 11 bases between them. This CDR3 has 13 residues. The germline V gene has CDR1 MNHEY and CDR2 SVGAGI. Material: peripheral blood. The chain recombines TRBV6-5 with TRBJ1-5; D perhaps matches TRBD1 (6 bases). This TCR came from a man in his fifties or sixties with acute or convalescent COVID-19. CDR3 loop: CASSLGQFQPQHF. CDR3 DNA sequence: TGTGCCAGCAGTCTCGGACAGTTTCAGCCCCAGCATTTT.